This TCR beta chain was observed in a study of T-cell reconstitution after alpha-beta-depleted transplantation in children. Study-wide points: Counts and diversity of T cells one year after transplant came mostly from newly produced T cells. Several hundred graft clones that had expanded were reportedly the source of alpha-beta T cells about two months after transplant. Surviving recipient T cells and intrathymic progenitors accounted for some patients' high TCRbeta diversity at day 60.

In germline, CDR1 is MDHEN, CDR2 SYDVKM. V lost 2 bases, J lost 3 bases, and 6 bases stayed unmatched. This CDR3 spans 15 amino acids. This clonotype was seen many times. Its antigen remains unidentified. Researchers prepared the TCRbeta library using unique molecular identifiers, the study reports. Each CDR3 protein gets one entry after TCRdb re-called the PCR reads with MiXCR. The sample has about 900,000 distinct CDR3 sequences, about 29% seen once. The receptor comes from a boy in the first two years of life who had a stem cell transplant for SCID, so the T cells may come from the graft donor. This material consisted of PBMCs, mostly from graft donor cells, taken 360 days after TCRalphabeta/CD19-depleted stem cell transplant. This chain connects TRBV28 to TRBJ2-7; 8 bases line up with TRBD1. The CDR3 is CASSLVGQELYEQYF. The CDR3 coding sequence is TGTGCCAGCAGTTTAGTGGGACAGGAGCTCTACGAGCAGTACTTC. The whole variable domain, filled in from reference TRBV28 and TRBJ2-7, reads DVKVTQSSRYLVKRTGEKVFLECVQDMDHENMFWYRQDPGLGLRLIYFSYDVKMKEKGDIPEGYSVSREKKERFSLILESASTNQTSMYLCASSLVGQELYEQYFGPGTRLTVT.